The 8 T cell receptor beta chains below were found in one sample sequenced in a study of OX40 agonist ivuxolimab in advanced cancers. Assay used: immunoSEQ multiplex PCR; TCRdb lists only in-frame clones, some missing. The repertoire holds tens of thousands of clones, with roughly four fifths as singletons. Sample: CD4+ or CD8+ T cells sorted from blood, taken in a trial of the OX40 agonist ivuxolimab. The receptors derive from an adult with an advanced solid tumor such as melanoma, head and neck, liver or kidney cancer.

The chain employs TRBV7-9 and TRBJ2-3; no definite D call. V was cut by 5 bases and J by 1 base, with 16 bases left in between. CDR1 is SEHNR and CDR2 is FQNEAQ in the germline V gene (reference sequence). The CDR3 totals 16 residues. CDR3: CASSASLVPGTDTQYF. Here the CDR3 DNA reads TGTGCCAGCAGCGCGTCCCTCGTACCAGGCACAGATACGCAGTATTTT.

The chain couples TRBV7-9 to TRBJ1-1; tentative D call: TRBD1 (5 bases). The germline CDR1 and CDR2 sequences are SEHNR and FQNEAQ (reference sequence). This CDR3 is built from 13 residues. Trimming left V 6 bases short and J 3 bases short, with 11 bases between. The CDR3 spells CASRDGGYTEAFF. As DNA, the CDR3 is TGTGCCAGCAGGGATGGGGGGTACACTGAAGCTTTCTTT.

The sample holds one count of this clone. The chain couples TRBV11-2 to TRBJ2-7; D remains unclear. The CDR3 sequence is 15 residues long. CDR1 is SGHAT, CDR2 FQNNGV, per germline. The germline V and J ends were trimmed by 4 bases and 6 bases, with 19 bases remaining between them. The CDR3 protein is CASSSKSTPRIEQYF. DNA for the CDR3: TGTGCCAGCAGCTCCAAATCCACCCCCAGGATCGAGCAGTACTTC.

The chain recombines TRBV5-6 with TRBJ1-1; 7 bases map to TRBD1. The CDR3 spans 14 residues. V shed 2 bases, J shed 9 bases, and the junction held 10 bases outside the gene matches. Germline assignment: CDR1 SGHDT and CDR2 YYEEEE. The CDR3 coding sequence is TGTGCCAGCAGCTTCGAGCAGGGGGAGGCCAAAGCTTTCTTT. It is translated as CASSFEQGEAKAFF. The variable domain in full, completed from reference TRBV5-6 and TRBJ1-1, reads DAGVTQSPTHLIKTRGQQVTLRCSPKSGHDTVSWYQQALGQGPQFIFQYYEEEERQRGNFPDRFSGHQFPNYSSELNVNALLLGDSALYLCASSFEQGEAKAFFGQGTRLTVV.

This clone appeared a few times. The chain is built from TRBV7-6 and TRBJ2-7; TRBD2 aligns across 8 bases. V was clipped by 5 bases and J by 4 bases; unmatched bases: 10. This CDR3 is built from 15 residues. Germline lookup yields CDR1 SGHVS and CDR2 FNYEAQ. The CDR3 loop reads CASSLRAGGLYEQYV. The CDR3 region has the DNA TGTGCCAGCAGCCTCCGGGCGGGGGGACTTTACGAGCAGTACGTC.

CDR3 DNA sequence: TGTGCCAGTCAACCCCCCCAGGGCATTGGCGCTGAAGCTTTCTTT. As protein: CASQPPQGIGAEAFF. This chain connects TRBV19 to TRBJ1-1; possible D gene TRBD1, 5 bases. From germline, CDR1 is LNHDA and CDR2 SQIVND (reference sequence). CDR3 length: 15 residues. The V gene lost 8 bases and the J gene lost 6 bases, with 22 bases spanning the gap.

The rearrangement uses TRBV15 and TRBJ2-7, with 11 positions matching TRBD2. The CDR3 totals 14 residues. Germline-derived CDR1 and CDR2 are LNHNV and YYDKDF (reference sequence). Trimming at V came to 3 bases and at J to 7 bases, leaving 5 bases not matched to a gene. The DNA for the CDR3 is TGTGCCACCAGCAGGGGACTAGCGGCAACAGAGCAGTACTTC. Translation gives CATSRGLAATEQYF.

This chain connects TRBV7-2 to TRBJ1-4, with unresolved D. The germline V gene encodes CDR1 SGHTA and CDR2 FQGNSA. Trimming removed 0 bases at V and 8 bases at J, with 13 bases between. CDR3 length equals 15 residues. CDR3 protein: CASSLARSGEEKLFF. CDR3 nucleotide sequence: TGTGCCAGCAGCTTAGCGCGGTCAGGTGAAGAAAAACTGTTTTTT.